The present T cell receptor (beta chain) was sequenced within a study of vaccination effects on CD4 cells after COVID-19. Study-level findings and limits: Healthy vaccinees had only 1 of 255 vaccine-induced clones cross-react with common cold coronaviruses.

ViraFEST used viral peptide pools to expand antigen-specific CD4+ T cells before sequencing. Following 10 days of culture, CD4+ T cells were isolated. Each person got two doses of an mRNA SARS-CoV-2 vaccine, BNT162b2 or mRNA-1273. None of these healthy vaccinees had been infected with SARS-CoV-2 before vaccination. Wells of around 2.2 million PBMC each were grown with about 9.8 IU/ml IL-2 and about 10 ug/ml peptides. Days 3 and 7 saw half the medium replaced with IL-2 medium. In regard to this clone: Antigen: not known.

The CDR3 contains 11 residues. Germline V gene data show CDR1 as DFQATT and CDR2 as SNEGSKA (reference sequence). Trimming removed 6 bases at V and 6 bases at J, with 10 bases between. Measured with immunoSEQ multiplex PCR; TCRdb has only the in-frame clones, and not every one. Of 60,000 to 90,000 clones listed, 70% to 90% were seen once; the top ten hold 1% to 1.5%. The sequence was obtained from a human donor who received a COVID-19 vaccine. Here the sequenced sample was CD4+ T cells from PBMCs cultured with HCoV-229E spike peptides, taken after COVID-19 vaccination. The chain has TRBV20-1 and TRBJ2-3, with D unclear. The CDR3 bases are TGCAGTGCCCAGTTCGGGGATACGCAGTATTTT. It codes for CSAQFGDTQYF.